The 14 T cell receptor beta chains below were found in one sample sequenced in a study of T-cell memory formation after mild COVID-19. TCRdb reanalysed the 5' RACE reads using MiXCR and keeps one entry per CDR3 protein. The sample lists 400,000 or so distinct CDR3 sequences, under 25% occurring once. What was sequenced was PBMCs or a T cell subset sorted from them (not recorded which). The origin of the receptors is an adult woman who had mild COVID-19 (a few samples of this study predate the infection). Cell type and time point are not known.

The chain employs TRBV6-2 or TRBV6-3 and TRBJ2-1; 7 bases line up with TRBD2. This CDR3 contains 14 residues. The trim removed 6 bases at V and 7 bases at J, leaving 9 bases unmatched. Germline V gene data show CDR1 as MNHEY and CDR2 as SVGEGT. The CDR3 here is CASSWTREGNEQFF. As DNA, the CDR3 is TGTGCCAGCAGCTGGACTAGGGAGGGGAATGAGCAGTTCTTC.

As for this clonotype: One junction end disagrees with the germline gene, perhaps due to a read error. The chain's CDR3 is CASGLGGSRNEQFF. The CDR3 nucleotides read TGTGCCAGCGGCTTAGGGGGAAGTCGGAATGAGCAGTTCTTC. This chain joins TRBV7-8 and TRBJ2-1; the D gene is possibly TRBD1 (6 bases). The CDR3 is 14 amino acids. CDR1 SGHVS and CDR2 FQNEAQ come from the germline V gene. Filled out from reference TRBV7-8 and TRBJ2-1, the complete variable domain reads GAGVSQSPRYKVAKRGQDVALRCDPISGHVSLFWYQQALGQGPEFLTYFQNEAQLDKSGLPSDRFFAERPEGSVSTLKIQRTQQEDSAVYLCASGLGGSRNEQFFGPGTRLTVL.

In this sample, this clonotype turned up a few times. The chain joins TRBV6-5 to TRBJ1-4, with a possible D match to TRBD1 (6 bases). V was pared by 5 bases and J by 6 bases, with 16 bases between. Germline loops: CDR1 MNHEY, CDR2 SVGAGI. The CDR3 totals 15 residues. The CDR3 coding sequence is TGTGCCAGCAGTACCAGGGGCGGTCGGGATGAAAAACTGTTTTTT. Amino acids: CASSTRGGRDEKLFF.

The chain recombines TRBV10-3 with TRBJ2-7; no clear D gene. V shed 0 bases and J shed 7 bases, with 16 bases lying between them. Per the germline V gene, CDR1 is ENHRY and CDR2 is SYGVKD. CDR3 length equals 15 residues. In DNA form, the CDR3 reads TGTGCCATCAGTGAGTCGGTCTGGGCGCGAAGGGAGCAGTACTTC. It is translated as CAISESVWARREQYF.

The gene calls are TRBV9 and TRBJ2-5; 8 bases agree with TRBD2. The CDR3 contains 15 residues. V lost 1 base and J lost 6; bases outside the gene matches: 8. Germline values: CDR1 SGDLS, CDR2 YYNGEE. The CDR3 protein is CASSVSGGWGKTQYF. In nucleotides, the CDR3 is TGTGCCAGCAGCGTAAGCGGGGGCTGGGGAAAGACCCAGTACTTC.

This clonotype came up once. This chain links TRBV3-1 with TRBJ1-1; 9 positions match TRBD1. CDR1 LGHDT and CDR2 YNNKEL come from the germline V gene (reference sequence). This CDR3 has 14 amino acids. J gave up 5 bases and V 3 bases, and 4 bases lay outside the gene matches. The CDR3 bases are TGTGCCAGCAGCCAGGGACAGGGTGGAACTGAAGCTTTCTTT. Translating it yields CASSQGQGGTEAFF.

This clonotype was detected many times. The chain recombines TRBV5-1 with TRBJ2-3; weak D call: TRBD1 (5 bases). CDR3 length equals 15 residues. The V and J ends lost 4 bases and 0 bases respectively, with 12 bases between them. In germline, CDR1 is SGHRS, CDR2 YFSETQ. CDR3 in DNA: TGCGCCAGCAGCACCGGACAAGTAAGCACAGATACGCAGTATTTT. Its translation: CASSTGQVSTDTQYF.

This clonotype came up a few times. The V gene is TRBV5-1, the J gene TRBJ2-3, with 10 bases fitting TRBD2. The J segment lost 1 base and the V segment lost 4 bases, leaving 3 bases of the junction unmatched. The CDR3 runs to 15 residues. CDR1 is SGHRS, CDR2 YFSETQ, per germline. The CDR3 loop is CASSKLAGRTDTQYF. The CDR3 nucleotides read TGCGCCAGCAGCAAACTAGCGGGACGCACAGATACGCAGTATTTT.

Concerning this clonotype: One junction end disagrees with the germline gene, perhaps due to a read error. The V and J genes are TRBV14 and TRBJ2-1; D is ambiguous. Germline CDR1 reads SGHDN; CDR2 reads FVKESK. CDR3 length equals 12 residues. CDR3 nucleotides: TGTGCCAGCAGCCAACTAGGTGCTGGAACCTACTTC. Its protein is CASSQLGAGTYF.

Notes on this clonotype: Compared with germline, one end of the junction differs, possibly owing to a read error. The rearrangement links TRBV18 to TRBJ2-1; 13 bases agree with TRBD2. CDR1 and CDR2 (germline): KGHSH, LQKENI. The CDR3 has 17 residues. The CDR3 sequence is CASSPPGGLAGNNEQFF. The DNA of the CDR3 is TGTGCCAGCTCTCCACCAGGGGGACTAGCGGGGAACAATGAGCAGTTCTTC.

The CDR3 nucleotides read TGTGCCAGCACCCAGAGCTCCTACAATGAGCAGTTCTTC. This translates into CASTQSSYNEQFF. This chain uses TRBV12-3 or TRBV12-4 with TRBJ2-1; D unresolved. CDR3 length: 13 residues. V shed 7 bases and J shed 0 bases, with 7 bases lying between them.

The rearrangement uses TRBV7-6 and TRBJ1-1; D might be TRBD1 (6 bases). The V end was cut by 5 bases, the J end by 3 bases, with 16 bases between. Germline V gene data show CDR1 as SGHVS and CDR2 as FNYEAQ. The CDR3 runs to 15 residues. The CDR3 protein is CASSTRGGAYTEAFF. DNA of the CDR3: TGTGCCAGCAGCACCCGCGGGGGGGCCTACACTGAAGCTTTCTTT.

This clonotype has ten or more counts. V usage is TRBV5-5 and J usage is TRBJ2-2, with TRBD1 identical over 9 bases. There are 15 residues in the CDR3. Germline V CDR1 and CDR2: SGHKS, YYEKEE (reference sequence). Losses at the gene ends were 4 bases for V and 4 bases for J; bases not matched to a gene: 5. The CDR3, as DNA: TGTGCCAGCAGCGTGGGACAGGGATTCACCGGGGAGCTGTTTTTT. Amino acids: CASSVGQGFTGELFF.

This clonotype was found a few times. The rearrangement uses TRBV20-1 and TRBJ1-2, with a possible D match to TRBD1 (6 bases). CDR3 size: 13 residues. Germline V CDR1 and CDR2: DFQATT, SNEGSKA (reference sequence). V was clipped by 4 bases and J by 8 bases, with 17 bases between them. CDR3 loop: CSAIGVRGKGYTF. The CDR3 region has the DNA TGCAGTGCTATCGGGGTCAGGGGAAAAGGCTACACCTTC.